These 16 T cell receptor beta chains share one sample of origin, sequenced in a study of blood T cell repertoires in COVID-19. Using immunoSEQ multiplex PCR, the repertoire was profiled, and TCRdb retains in-frame clones only, with some absent. The profile shows about 210,000 clones, more than 65% of them singletons. Sequencing used peripheral blood. These receptor sequences come from a man aged 50-60 years with active or convalescent COVID-19.

This clone was counted between two and nine times. This chain joins TRBV3-1 (or the pseudogene TRBV3-2) and TRBJ1-1; D not certain. The V gene lost 5 bases and the J gene lost 6 bases, with 10 bases spanning the gap. The CDR3 sequence is 12 residues long. Germline V gene data show CDR1 as LGHDT and CDR2 as YNNKEL (reference sequence). For the CDR3, the DNA is TGTGCCAGCAGCGAGACCGGGGCTGAAGCTTTCTTT. Encoded protein: CASSETGAEAFF.

The genes are TRBV6-2 or TRBV6-3 and TRBJ2-1; 9 bases are shared with TRBD1. The junction had 5 bases not matched to a gene; V was cut back by 4 bases and J by 7 bases. Germline values: CDR1 MNHEY, CDR2 SVGEGT. CDR3 length: 14 amino acids. The CDR3 loop is CASSSGTGRNEQFF. DNA of the CDR3: TGTGCCAGCAGTTCCGGGACAGGGAGGAATGAGCAGTTCTTC.

In this sample, this clone turned up once. The V and J genes are TRBV7-8 and TRBJ2-3; D gene uncertain. The CDR3 sequence is 16 residues long. V lost 2 bases and J lost 0, with 12 bases in between. Per germline, CDR1 SGHVS and CDR2 FQNEAQ. The CDR3 is CASSLWAGASTDTQYF. The CDR3 nucleotides are TGTGCCAGCAGCTTATGGGCTGGCGCAAGCACAGATACGCAGTATTTT. The whole variable domain, remainder taken from reference TRBV7-8 and TRBJ2-3, is GAGVSQSPRYKVAKRGQDVALRCDPISGHVSLFWYQQALGQGPEFLTYFQNEAQLDKSGLPSDRFFAERPEGSVSTLKIQRTQQEDSAVYLCASSLWAGASTDTQYFGPGTRLTVL.

This rearrangement joins TRBV9 to TRBJ2-1; the match to TRBD2 covers 11 bases. Germline V gene lookup returns CDR1 SGDLS and CDR2 YYNGEE. Trimming cost V 4 bases and J 9 bases; bases outside gene matches: 6. The CDR3 extends over 14 amino acids. This CDR3 is CASSLIGLAGEQFF. DNA for the CDR3: TGTGCCAGCAGCCTCATAGGACTAGCGGGTGAGCAGTTCTTC.

This chain joins TRBV28 and TRBJ2-7; no definite D call. The CDR3 length is 13 residues. V lost 3 bases, J lost 2 bases, and 8 bases lay in between. The V gene's germline CDR1 is MDHEN and CDR2 SYDVKM. For the CDR3, the DNA is TGTGCCAGCAGTTTGGGCTCTGCCTACGAGCAGTACGTC. Residues: CASSLGSAYEQYV.

This chain joins TRBV28 and TRBJ2-3; 7 bases are a match to TRBD1. The CDR3 sequence is 15 residues long. With 7 bases clipped from V and 4 bases from J, the junction kept 11 bases outside the gene matches. CDR1 is MDHEN, CDR2 SYDVKM, per germline. The CDR3 nucleotides are TGTGCCAGCAACACGCACTCCGACAGGGCAGATACGCAGTATTTT. It is translated as CASNTHSDRADTQYF.

CDR3 amino acids: CASSLGGVPGAEAFF. The CDR3 DNA reads as TGTGCCAGCAGCCTTGGGGGGGTCCCGGGCGCTGAAGCTTTCTTT. J is TRBJ1-1 and V is TRBV5-4; weak D call: TRBD1 (5 bases). V dropped 4 bases and J dropped 6 bases, with 19 bases sitting between them. The CDR3 contains 15 residues. Germline CDR1 reads SGHNT; CDR2 reads YYREEE (reference sequence).

V is TRBV3-1 (or the pseudogene TRBV3-2) and J is TRBJ2-7, with 9 bases fitting TRBD2. Germline CDR1 LGHDT, CDR2 YNNKEL (reference sequence). The CDR3 contains 13 residues. The V gene end was trimmed by 8 bases and the J gene end by 7 bases; junction bases not matched to a gene: 9. CDR3 protein: CASHNSGSLEQYF. The CDR3 DNA sequence: TGTGCCAGCCACAATAGCGGGAGCTTAGAGCAGTACTTC.

V gene TRBV29-1 combines with J gene TRBJ2-5; 9 bases are a match to TRBD1. Looked up from germline, CDR1 is SQVTM and CDR2 is ANQGSEA. The CDR3 sequence is 13 residues long. V was pared by 7 bases and J by 4 bases, with 7 bases of the junction left unmatched. The CDR3 sequence: CSGGQGVGETQYF. CDR3 bases: TGCAGCGGGGGACAGGGTGTGGGAGAGACCCAGTACTTC.

The V call is TRBV9, the J call TRBJ2-7, with 7 bases that match TRBD2. Looked up from germline, CDR1 is SGDLS and CDR2 is YYNGEE. CDR3 size: 14 residues. Trimming removed 3 bases from V and 2 bases from J; junction bases left unmatched: 5. The CDR3 DNA reads TGTGCCAGCAGCGCCGGACTAGTCCCCTACGAGCAGTACTTC. This translates into CASSAGLVPYEQYF. The full variable domain, completed using reference TRBV9 and TRBJ2-7, is DSGVTQTPKHLITATGQRVTLRCSPRSGDLSVYWYQQSLDQGLQFLIQYYNGEERAKGNILERFSAQQFPDLHSELNLSSLELGDSALYFCASSAGLVPYEQYFGPGTRLTVT.

This sequence joins TRBV6-4 and TRBJ2-1; TRBD2 aligns across 12 bases. With 5 bases clipped from V and 8 bases from J, the junction kept 7 bases outside the gene matches. The CDR3 runs to 15 residues. Germline V gene data show CDR1 as MRHNA and CDR2 as SNTAGT. The chain's CDR3 is CASSYLAGGPHEQFF. In DNA form, the CDR3 reads TGTGCCAGCAGTTATCTAGCGGGGGGGCCGCATGAGCAGTTCTTC.

The rearrangement joins TRBV27 to TRBJ1-5; TRBD1 matches at 11 bases. Germline loops: CDR1 MNHEY, CDR2 SMNVEV (reference sequence). This CDR3 region has 16 residues. The V and J ends lost 4 bases and 11 bases, in that order; junction bases with no gene match: 13. DNA for the CDR3: TGTGCCAGCAGTTCATGGGGACAGGGGGGTTTTCTGACCCAGCATTTT. Its protein is CASSSWGQGGFLTQHF.

The rearrangement links TRBV4-2 to TRBJ1-4; TRBD1 might be the D (5 bases). The germline CDR1 and CDR2 sequences are LGHNA and YNFKEQ. The CDR3 is made up of 17 amino acids. V lost 0 bases to trimming and J lost 3 bases, with 14 bases between them. CDR3 sequence reads: CASSQDGGIRANEKLFF. CDR3 nucleotides: TGTGCCAGCAGCCAAGATGGGGGGATTAGAGCTAATGAAAAACTGTTTTTT.

The J gene is TRBJ2-2, the V gene TRBV27, with 7 bases lining up with TRBD2. This CDR3 has 15 residues. Per the germline V gene, CDR1 is MNHEY and CDR2 is SMNVEV (reference sequence). The V segment lost 5 bases and the J segment 2 bases; nucleotides outside the gene matches: 5. CDR3 DNA sequence: TGTGCCAGCAGTGAGTCTAGCGGCAACACCGGGGAGCTGTTTTTT. Translated: CASSESSGNTGELFF.

The V call is TRBV19, the J call TRBJ1-5; TRBD1 might be the D (5 bases). CDR1 is LNHDA, CDR2 SQIVND, per germline (reference sequence). This CDR3 is built from 15 residues. The V end lost 3 bases, the J end lost 4 bases, and 13 bases lay between the germline ends. CDR3 bases: TGTGCCAGTAGTATGAGTTGGGGCACAAATCAGCCCCAGCATTTT. As protein: CASSMSWGTNQPQHF.

This rearrangement joins TRBV29-1 to TRBJ2-1; 8 nucleotides match TRBD2. Germline CDR1 reads SQVTM; CDR2 reads ANQGSEA. Trimming removed 4 bases from V and 5 bases from J; junction bases left unmatched: 4. This CDR3 is 13 amino acids long. The CDR3 DNA reads TGCAGCGTTGCGGGGGGGTTTAACAATGAGCAGTTCTTC. Its protein product is CSVAGGFNNEQFF.